This passage covers 22 T cell receptor beta chains from one sample sequenced in a study of T cells in Graves' hyperthyroidism and ophthalmopathy. TCR beta CDR3 regions were amplified from RNA. Using the HTBI primer set, a first-round RT-PCR was run on the TCR CDR3. Via MiXCR, TCRdb re-called the multiplex PCR reads, giving one row per CDR3 protein. The sample has 130,000 or so distinct CDR3 sequences; approximately 24% are singletons. Source material: blood. All receptors derive from a woman aged 45 to 65 with Graves' hyperthyroidism that later progressed to Graves' ophthalmopathy.

This clonotype came up many times. The chain combines TRBV6-1 with TRBJ2-3; 10 bases are shared with TRBD2. Germline V gene data show CDR1 as MNHNS and CDR2 as SASEGT. Trimming removed 8 bases from V and 3 bases from J; junction bases left unmatched: 5. The CDR3 has 14 residues. This chain's CDR3 is CASQQGLATDTQYF. In DNA, the CDR3 is TGTGCCAGCCAGCAGGGACTAGCGACAGATACGCAGTATTTT.

This clonotype has ten or more counts. V gene TRBV20-1 combines with J gene TRBJ1-1, with D tentatively TRBD1 (5 bases). The CDR3 is 15 amino acids. Trimming removed 0 bases at V and 1 base at J, with 12 bases between. Germline V gives CDR1 DFQATT, CDR2 SNEGSKA (reference sequence). The CDR3 DNA sequence: TGCAGTGCTAGAGATCGCCTCAGGGCGAACACTGAAGCTTTCTTT. Translation gives CSARDRLRANTEAFF.

The chain joins TRBV20-1 to TRBJ2-5, with a tentative D call TRBD2 (6 bases). The CDR3 is 15 residues long. V was cut by 2 bases and J by 3 bases, with 16 bases left in between. Germline V CDR1 and CDR2: DFQATT, SNEGSKA (reference sequence). CDR3 nucleotides: TGCAGTGCTAGATGGGATGGGGGGATGGAAGAGACCCAGTACTTC. It yields the protein CSARWDGGMEETQYF.

This chain joins TRBV9 and TRBJ2-2, with TRBD2 as a possible D gene (5 bases). Trimming left V 4 bases short and J 4 bases short, with 17 bases between. The CDR3 is 16 residues long. Germline V lookup: CDR1 SGDLS, CDR2 YYNGEE. For the CDR3, the DNA is TGTGCCAGCAGCCCAAGGCCGGGATCGGGCACCGGGGAGCTGTTTTTT. Translated: CASSPRPGSGTGELFF.

This clonotype was detected only a few times. The chain combines TRBV18 with TRBJ1-5; possibly TRBD1 for D (6 bases). The CDR3 is 15 residues long. Germline assignment: CDR1 KGHSH and CDR2 LQKENI. V was pared by 5 bases and J by 11 bases, with 22 bases between. CDR3 in amino acids: CASSLRQEPRVTQHF. As DNA, the CDR3 is TGTGCCAGCTCATTACGACAGGAGCCCCGGGTGACCCAGCATTTT.

The chain is built from TRBV6-2 or TRBV6-3 and TRBJ2-6; no definite D call. Germline CDR1 MNHEY, CDR2 SVGEGT. V dropped 8 bases and J dropped 5 bases, with 16 bases sitting between them. The CDR3 is 15 amino acids. This CDR3 reads CASSSSVGRANVLTF. CDR3 nucleotides: TGTGCCAGCTCCTCTTCGGTTGGTAGGGCCAACGTCCTGACTTTC.

This clonotype occurred once. A read error is possible here, since a much larger clone lies one base away. The chain links TRBV20-1 to TRBJ1-5; 10 positions agree with TRBD1. The CDR3 sequence is 16 residues long. The germline CDR1 and CDR2 sequences are DFQATT and SNEGSKA (reference sequence). The ends lost 0 bases at V and 7 bases at J; junction bases unmatched: 9. CDR3 DNA sequence: TGCAGTGCTAGAGATGAGACAGGGGGCCGGAGGCAGCCCCAGCATTTT. Protein sequence: CSARDETGGRRQPQHF.

This clonotype was seen only a few times. Possible read error: a much larger clone is one base away. This chain connects TRBV9 to TRBJ1-5; TRBD1 might be the D (5 bases). CDR3 length: 15 residues. The V gene lost 0 bases and the J gene lost 7 bases, with 14 bases spanning the gap. Germline V lookup: CDR1 SGDLS, CDR2 YYNGEE. CDR3 amino acids: CASSVVGVVGQPQHF. The CDR3 coding sequence is TGTGCCAGCAGCGTAGTAGGGGTCGTGGGACAGCCCCAGCATTTT.

This clonotype was detected only a few times. This may be a read error, as it is one base from a much larger clone. The chain uses TRBV28 and TRBJ2-1; 10 bases align to TRBD2. The V gene end was trimmed by 5 bases and the J gene end by 7 bases; junction bases not matched to a gene: 8. The CDR3 is made up of 15 amino acids. Germline CDR1 reads MDHEN; CDR2 reads SYDVKM. The CDR3 DNA sequence: TGTGCCAGCAGTCGACCTAGCGGGAGTAGGAATGAGCAGTTCTTC. Its translation: CASSRPSGSRNEQFF.

The chain carries TRBV15 and TRBJ1-6; D may be TRBD1 (6 bases). The V gene's germline CDR1 is LNHNV and CDR2 YYDKDF (reference sequence). This CDR3 is 15 amino acids long. Deletions cut 4 bases from V and 10 bases from J, with 17 bases between. CDR3 protein: CATSNRDTRGSPLHF. In DNA, the CDR3 is TGTGCCACCAGCAACCGGGACACAAGGGGATCACCCCTCCACTTT.

Only a few counts were recorded for this clonotype. This chain connects TRBV6-5 to TRBJ2-2; 7 nucleotides agree with TRBD2. Germline values: CDR1 MNHEY, CDR2 SVGAGI. The CDR3 has 15 residues. After removal of 2 bases from V and 7 bases from J, the junction contained 7 bases not matched to a gene. The CDR3 spells CASSYRRERVGELFF. CDR3 nucleotide sequence: TGTGCCAGCAGTTACAGGCGGGAGCGGGTCGGGGAGCTGTTTTTT.

This clonotype was counted many times. V usage is TRBV18 and J usage is TRBJ2-5, with D possibly TRBD1 on 5 matching bases. There are 17 residues in the CDR3. Looked up from germline, CDR1 is KGHSH and CDR2 is LQKENI. V was trimmed by 0 bases and J by 0 bases, leaving 14 bases between them. The CDR3 coding sequence is TGTGCCAGCTCACCACCCTTTAATCGACAGTACCAAGAGACCCAGTACTTC. Translation: CASSPPFNRQYQETQYF.

This clonotype was seen ten or more times. V is TRBV20-1 and J is TRBJ1-5; tentatively, D is TRBD1 (5 bases). The germline V gene encodes CDR1 DFQATT and CDR2 SNEGSKA (reference sequence). The CDR3 is 16 residues long. V was trimmed by 6 bases and J by 3 bases, leaving 21 bases between them. CDR3 region: CSARPGGQGPNQPQHF. CDR3 DNA sequence: TGCAGTGCCCGTCCCGGCGGGCAGGGACCCAATCAGCCCCAGCATTTT.

This clonotype occurred many times. CDR3 amino acids: CSAPNTKRNSYEQYF. The CDR3 nucleotides read TGCAGTGCTCCAAATACCAAGCGGAACTCCTACGAGCAGTACTTC. The chain employs TRBV20-1 and TRBJ2-7, with D possibly matching TRBD2 (5 bases). The CDR3 is 15 residues long. Trimming removed 5 bases at V and 0 bases at J, with 17 bases between. The germline V gene has CDR1 DFQATT and CDR2 SNEGSKA (reference sequence).

This clonotype has more than one count but fewer than ten. The chain joins TRBV12-5 to TRBJ2-3; D is perhaps TRBD2 (6 bases). Between the trimmed V and J ends, which lost 6 bases and 2 bases, there was a span of 9 bases. This CDR3 region has 13 residues. From germline, CDR1 is LGHNT and CDR2 FRNRAP. The CDR3 region is CASGRGNTDTQYF. CDR3 DNA: TGTGCTAGTGGACGCGGGAACACAGATACGCAGTATTTT.

This clonotype was observed many times. The chain employs TRBV6-1 and TRBJ2-1; perhaps TRBD2 as D (6 bases). Germline assignment: CDR1 MNHNS and CDR2 SASEGT. The V and J ends lost 2 bases and 7 bases respectively, with 27 bases between them. The CDR3 has 19 residues. This CDR3 reads CASSERGVGTLAAKNEQFF. The DNA of the CDR3 is TGTGCCAGCAGTGAACGGGGTGTAGGGACTCTAGCCGCTAAGAATGAGCAGTTCTTC.

This clonotype was counted ten times or more. This chain uses TRBV3-1 with TRBJ1-1; unclear D gene. The V end lost 3 bases, the J end lost 1 base, and 9 bases lay between the germline ends. Germline V CDR1 and CDR2: LGHDT, YNNKEL (reference sequence). The CDR3 totals 14 residues. As DNA, the CDR3 is TGTGCCAGCAGCCACTTAACTGGGAACACTGAAGCTTTCTTT. Translation gives CASSHLTGNTEAFF.

This clonotype was detected a few times. A much larger clone lies a single base off, so this may be a read error. The V call is TRBV12-3 or TRBV12-4, the J call TRBJ1-1, with D possibly matching TRBD1 (6 bases). CDR3 size: 18 residues. Trimming took 4 bases from V and 1 from J, leaving 22 bases between them. Here the CDR3 reads CASSSWMTDRTPNTEAFF. CDR3 in DNA: TGTGCCAGCAGTTCTTGGATGACGGACAGAACGCCGAACACTGAAGCTTTCTTT.

V is TRBV28 and J is TRBJ1-1; D is perhaps TRBD1 (6 bases). The CDR3 is 15 amino acids. Trimming removed 1 base from V and 5 bases from J, with 14 bases in between. The germline V gene has CDR1 MDHEN and CDR2 SYDVKM. In nucleotides, the CDR3 is TGTGCCAGCAGTTTATCCCCAGGGGCAAGGACTGAAGCTTTCTTT. The encoded protein is CASSLSPGARTEAFF.

This clonotype has ten or more counts. The V call is TRBV2, the J call TRBJ2-1, with D unclear. Trimming took off 4 bases at V and 2 bases at J, with 12 bases between the two ends. CDR3 length: 15 residues. Germline V CDR1 and CDR2: SNHLY, FYNNEI. Written as DNA, the CDR3 is TGTGCCAGCAGTGGGGTGGCTCCGGCCTACAATGAGCAGTTCTTC. It is translated as CASSGVAPAYNEQFF.

This clonotype was counted ten times or more. The gene calls are TRBV2 and TRBJ2-2; no firm D call. Germline lookup yields CDR1 SNHLY and CDR2 FYNNEI. The CDR3 has 11 residues. V shed 4 bases and J shed 6 bases, with 3 bases lying between them. CDR3 nucleotide sequence: TGTGCCAGCAGTGTGGCCGGGGAGCTGTTTTTT. Translated, it gives CASSVAGELFF.

This clonotype was counted between two and nine times. This may be a read error, as it is one base from a much larger clone. The rearrangement links TRBV30 to TRBJ1-5; tentatively, D is TRBD1 (5 bases). The CDR3 extends over 13 amino acids. The germline V and J ends were trimmed by 0 bases and 7 bases, with 10 bases remaining between them. Germline CDR1 is GTSNPN and CDR2 is SVGIG (reference sequence). The CDR3 sequence: CAWSVGREQPQHF. The DNA of the CDR3 is TGTGCCTGGAGTGTCGGCAGGGAGCAGCCCCAGCATTTT.